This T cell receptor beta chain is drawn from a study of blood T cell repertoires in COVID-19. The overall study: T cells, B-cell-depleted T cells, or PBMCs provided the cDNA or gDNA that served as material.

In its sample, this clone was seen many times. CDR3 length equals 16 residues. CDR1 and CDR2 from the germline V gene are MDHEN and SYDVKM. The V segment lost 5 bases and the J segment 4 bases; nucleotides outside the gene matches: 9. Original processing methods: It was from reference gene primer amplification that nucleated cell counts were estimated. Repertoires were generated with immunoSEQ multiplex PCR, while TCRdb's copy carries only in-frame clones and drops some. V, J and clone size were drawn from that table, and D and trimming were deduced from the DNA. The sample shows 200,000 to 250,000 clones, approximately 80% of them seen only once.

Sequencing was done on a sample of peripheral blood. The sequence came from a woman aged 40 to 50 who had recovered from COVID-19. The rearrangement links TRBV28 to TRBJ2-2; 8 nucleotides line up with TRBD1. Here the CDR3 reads CASSAPGTGGTGELFF. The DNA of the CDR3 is TGTGCCAGCAGTGCTCCGGGGACAGGTGGCACCGGGGAGCTGTTTTTT.